The 17 T cell receptor beta chains in this list originate from one sample, sequenced in a study of blood T cell repertoires in COVID-19. Produced via immunoSEQ multiplex PCR; TCRdb's table is partial and in-frame only. The table lists 300,000 to 450,000 clones, 88% of them singletons, with approximately 1% in the top ten. The source material was PBMCs or T cells enriched from blood (not recorded which). These receptor sequences come from a woman in her 30s who had been exposed to COVID-19.

This rearrangement joins TRBV28 to TRBJ2-7; TRBD1 aligns across 8 bases. The germline V gene has CDR1 MDHEN and CDR2 SYDVKM. The CDR3 contains 15 residues. The V gene end was trimmed by 5 bases and the J gene end by 5 bases; junction bases not matched to a gene: 11. CDR3 coding DNA: TGTGCCAGCAGTCACCATTCGGACAGGGTAAACGAGCAGTACTTC. Protein sequence: CASSHHSDRVNEQYF.

This clone appeared a single time. The chain links TRBV18 to TRBJ2-1; 7 nucleotides align to TRBD2. V lost 1 base to trimming and J lost 0 bases; unmatched junction nucleotides: 12. There are 19 residues in the CDR3. CDR1 KGHSH and CDR2 LQKENI come from the germline V gene. The CDR3, as DNA: TGTGCCAGCTCACCACTTGGTGGAGTTGGCGGGAGCTCCTACAATGAGCAGTTCTTC. Residues: CASSPLGGVGGSSYNEQFF.

The chain carries TRBV6-1 and TRBJ2-1; 14 positions agree with TRBD2. Germline V gives CDR1 MNHNS, CDR2 SASEGT. This CDR3 has 18 residues. The junction had 10 bases not matched to a gene; V was cut back by 2 bases and J by 7 bases. As DNA, the CDR3 is TGTGCCAGCAGTGAATTCGCGACTAGCGGGAGGGTAGAAAATGAGCAGTTCTTC. Its protein product is CASSEFATSGRVENEQFF.

V and J are TRBV19 and TRBJ2-7; the match to TRBD1 covers 7 bases. V lost 6 bases and J lost 3; bases outside the gene matches: 8. Germline lookup yields CDR1 LNHDA and CDR2 SQIVND (reference sequence). The CDR3 consists of 14 residues. CDR3 coding DNA: TGTGCCAGTAGGCCGGGACAGCGACACTACGAGCAGTACTTC. This sequence encodes CASRPGQRHYEQYF.

V is TRBV24-1 and J is TRBJ2-5, with 9 positions matching TRBD1. The CDR3 loop spans 15 amino acids. Germline V gene sequence: CDR1 KGHDR, CDR2 SFDVKD. Trimming removed 3 bases from V and 5 bases from J; junction bases left unmatched: 6. The CDR3 sequence is CATSDPRQGVETQYF. DNA of the CDR3: TGTGCCACCAGTGATCCGCGACAGGGGGTGGAGACCCAGTACTTC.

The chain has TRBV10-2 and TRBJ2-1; D possibly corresponds to TRBD2 (5 bases). Germline V gene sequence: CDR1 WSHSY, CDR2 SAAADI. The CDR3 extends over 13 amino acids. Trimming shortened V by 5 bases and J by 8 bases, and 13 bases separated the two germline ends. CDR3: CASSPPRGYEQFF. CDR3 sequence (DNA): TGCGCCAGCAGTCCCCCGCGCGGGTATGAGCAGTTCTTC.

The chain joins TRBV6-5 to TRBJ2-3; a possible D gene is TRBD1 (6 bases). The CDR3 is 11 residues long. Germline V gene sequence: CDR1 MNHEY, CDR2 SVGAGI. V lost 4 bases, J lost 9 bases, and 8 bases lay in between. CDR3 bases: TGTGCCAGCAGTTTAAGGGGGACGCAGTATTTT. This translates into CASSLRGTQYF.

The V call is TRBV7-9, the J call TRBJ1-5; no firm D call. This CDR3 is built from 16 residues. V was clipped by 3 bases and J by 1 base, with 13 bases between them. CDR1 and CDR2 (germline): SEHNR, FQNEAQ (reference sequence). The CDR3 region has the DNA TGTGCCAGCAGCTTGGCAGGCACGTGGAGCAATCAGCCCCAGCATTTT. As protein: CASSLAGTWSNQPQHF.

V and J are TRBV3-1 (or the pseudogene TRBV3-2) and TRBJ2-7, with D possibly TRBD2 on 5 matching bases. This CDR3 is 14 amino acids long. With 1 base removed from V and 6 bases from J, the gap between germline ends came to 13 bases. From germline, CDR1 is LGHDT and CDR2 YNNKEL (reference sequence). CDR3 bases: TGTGCCAGCAGCCAAGGGACTGACCATGGCGAGCAGTACTTC. It codes for CASSQGTDHGEQYF.

This chain links TRBV7-8 with TRBJ2-3, with D possibly TRBD1 on 7 matching bases. This CDR3 spans 14 amino acids. The germline V gene has CDR1 SGHVS and CDR2 FQNEAQ. Between the trimmed V and J ends, which lost 5 bases and 4 bases, there was a span of 13 bases. CDR3 sequence: CASSQTGEADTQYF. CDR3 DNA sequence: TGTGCCAGCAGCCAAACAGGGGAGGCAGATACGCAGTATTTT.

The chain joins TRBV29-1 to TRBJ2-1, with D perhaps TRBD1 (5 bases). The CDR3 is 16 amino acids. Per germline, CDR1 SQVTM and CDR2 ANQGSEA. The V and J ends lost 3 bases and 1 base respectively, with 16 bases between them. CDR3 residues: CSVDALQGRSYNEQFF. The CDR3 DNA reads TGCAGCGTTGACGCCCTGCAGGGTCGGTCCTACAATGAGCAGTTCTTC.

The chain joins TRBV27 to TRBJ2-7; a weak D match, TRBD2 (6 bases). The V end was cut by 1 base, the J end by 2 bases, with 12 bases between. Germline-derived CDR1 and CDR2 are MNHEY and SMNVEV (reference sequence). This CDR3 contains 15 residues. The CDR3 reads CASSLLSGETYEQYF. The DNA for the CDR3 is TGTGCCAGCAGTTTATTGTCGGGAGAGACCTACGAGCAGTACTTC.

The rearrangement uses TRBV19 and TRBJ2-1; D unresolved. The V gene's germline CDR1 is LNHDA and CDR2 SQIVND (reference sequence). The CDR3 totals 13 residues. V shed 6 bases and J shed 1 base, with 7 bases lying between them. For the CDR3, the DNA is TGTGCCAGTAGCCTAGATTCCTACAATGAGCAGTTCTTC. Its protein is CASSLDSYNEQFF.

The CDR3 here is CASSFHLGLADSYEQYF. Here the CDR3 DNA reads TGTGCCAGCAGCTTTCACCTTGGACTAGCGGACTCCTACGAGCAGTACTTC. The chain has TRBV5-5 and TRBJ2-7; 10 positions match TRBD2. Per the germline V gene, CDR1 is SGHKS and CDR2 is YYEKEE (reference sequence). CDR3 length equals 17 residues. With V trimmed by 2 bases and J by 0 bases, 8 bases remained unmatched.

The chain joins TRBV24-1 to TRBJ2-7; D gene unclear. CDR3 size: 14 residues. The V end was cut by 6 bases, the J end by 4 bases, with 15 bases between. CDR1 KGHDR and CDR2 SFDVKD come from the germline V gene. CDR3 loop: CATSSTDPRYEQYF. CDR3 nucleotides: TGTGCCACCAGTTCGACCGACCCTAGGTACGAGCAGTACTTC.

The chain is built from TRBV5-4 and TRBJ1-1; D perhaps matches TRBD1 (5 bases). Trimming cost V 9 bases and J 4 bases, with 10 bases left between them. This CDR3 has 11 residues. CDR1 is SGHNT and CDR2 is YYREEE in the germline V gene (reference sequence). CDR3 nucleotides: TGTGCCACCAGACAGAGCACTGAAGCTTTCTTT. The encoded protein is CATRQSTEAFF.

The V call is TRBV27, the J call TRBJ2-7, with 16 bases lining up with TRBD2. This CDR3 spans 20 amino acids. The V segment lost 8 bases and the J segment 4 bases; nucleotides outside the gene matches: 20. The germline V gene encodes CDR1 MNHEY and CDR2 SMNVEV (reference sequence). In DNA, the CDR3 is TGTGCCAGCCGCCGCCGGCTCGGGACTAGCGGGAGGGCGGGGGGATACGAGCAGTACTTC. The encoded protein is CASRRRLGTSGRAGGYEQYF.